What follows are 20 T cell receptor beta chains derived from one specimen sequenced in a study of T cells in localized non-small cell lung cancer. Method: immunoSEQ multiplex PCR; TCRdb's copy keeps in-frame clones and lacks some. The repertoire holds 20,000 to 30,000 clones, 80% to 85% seen once, with approximately 5% in the top ten. Here the sequenced sample was PBMCs, taken before any cancer treatment. These receptors came from a man between 35 and 75 years old with stage II lung adenocarcinoma.

This clone has a single count. The chain uses TRBV7-8 and TRBJ2-5; 8 bases line up with TRBD2. The CDR3 has 14 residues. Germline values: CDR1 SGHVS, CDR2 FQNEAQ. V shed 3 bases, J shed 5 bases, and the junction held 5 bases outside the gene matches. CDR3 sequence (DNA): TGTGCCAGCAGCTTCGGGGGGGCCTTGGAGACCCAGTACTTC. Protein product: CASSFGGALETQYF.

The V and J genes are TRBV27 and TRBJ2-6, with TRBD2 matching 9 bases. Germline CDR1 and CDR2: MNHEY and SMNVEV (reference sequence). V gave up 5 bases and J gave up 2 bases; unmatched junction bases: 7. This CDR3 contains 17 residues. CDR3 in DNA: TGTGCCAGCAGTCCGCAAGCGGGAGGTCCTGGGGCCAACGTCCTGACTTTC. It yields the protein CASSPQAGGPGANVLTF. The full variable domain, in which reference TRBV27 and TRBJ2-6 provide the parts outside the CDR3, is EAQVTQNPRYLITVTGKKLTVTCSQNMNHEYMSWYRQDPGLGLRQIYYSMNVEVTDKGDVPEGYKVSRKEKRNFPLILESPSPNQTSLYFCASSPQAGGPGANVLTFGAGSRLTVL.

V usage is TRBV7-2 and J usage is TRBJ1-1, with TRBD1 identical over 8 bases. This CDR3 has 13 amino acids. Trimming removed 6 bases from V and 6 bases from J; junction bases left unmatched: 6. Germline V gives CDR1 SGHTA, CDR2 FQGNSA. The CDR3: CASSPQGVAEAFF. The CDR3 DNA is TGTGCCAGCAGTCCACAGGGGGTGGCTGAAGCTTTCTTT.

The genes are TRBV7-6 and TRBJ2-2; D unclear. This CDR3 contains 13 residues. V was trimmed by 3 bases and J by 3 bases, leaving 5 bases between them. CDR1 and CDR2 (germline): SGHVS, FNYEAQ. CDR3 sequence: CASSFVDTGELFF. CDR3 DNA: TGTGCCAGCAGCTTCGTCGACACCGGGGAGCTGTTTTTT. The variable domain in full, with the rest retrieved from reference TRBV7-6 and TRBJ2-2, is GAGVSQSPRYKVTKRGQDVALRCDPISGHVSLYWYRQALGQGPEFLTYFNYEAQQDKSGLPNDRFSAERPEGSISTLTIQRTEQRDSAMYRCASSFVDTGELFFGEGSRLTVL.

This chain links TRBV5-4 with TRBJ2-2; D possibly uses TRBD1 or TRBD2 (5 bases each). This CDR3 has 18 residues. Germline V lookup: CDR1 SGHNT, CDR2 YYREEE (reference sequence). The germline V and J ends were trimmed by 4 bases and 3 bases, with 22 bases remaining between them. CDR3 sequence (DNA): TGTGCCAGCAGCCGAACGACGGGGACCACAAGCGACACCGGGGAGCTGTTTTTT. It translates to CASSRTTGTTSDTGELFF. The variable domain in full, with the rest retrieved from reference TRBV5-4 and TRBJ2-2, is ETGVTQSPTHLIKTRGQQVTLRCSSQSGHNTVSWYQQALGQGPQFIFQYYREEENGRGNFPPRFSGLQFPNYSSELNVNALELDDSALYLCASSRTTGTTSDTGELFFGEGSRLTVL.

This clone was found a few times. This sequence joins TRBV28 and TRBJ1-5, with TRBD1 as a possible D gene (5 bases). CDR3 length equals 13 residues. Germline V CDR1 and CDR2: MDHEN, SYDVKM. Deletions cut 6 bases from V and 16 bases from J, with 22 bases between. CDR3 loop: CASRDPGPMVCHF. CDR3 in DNA: TGTGCCAGCAGGGATCCGGGACCCATGGTGTGCCATTTT. The full variable domain, in which reference TRBV28 and TRBJ1-5 provide the parts outside the CDR3, is DVKVTQSSRYLVKRTGEKVFLECVQDMDHENMFWYRQDPGLGLRLIYFSYDVKMKEKGDIPEGYSVSREKKERFSLILESASTNQTSMYLCASRDPGPMVCHFGDGTRLSIL.

The chain employs TRBV5-6 and TRBJ1-4; no clear D. This CDR3 is built from 15 residues. V was shortened by 2 bases and J by 8 bases, with 16 bases between the two germline ends. Germline V gives CDR1 SGHDT, CDR2 YYEEEE. Here the CDR3 DNA reads TGTGCCAGCAGCTTCTTCAGCTCCAGCCAAGAAAAACTGTTTTTT. Its protein is CASSFFSSSQEKLFF.

The chain recombines TRBV19 with TRBJ1-5; no reliable D call. Germline assignment: CDR1 LNHDA and CDR2 SQIVND (reference sequence). V lost 0 bases and J 2 bases, leaving 11 bases between the germline ends. CDR3 length equals 16 residues. As DNA, the CDR3 is TGTGCCAGTAGTATAGAGTGGGGAGATGGCAATCAGCCCCAGCATTTT. It translates to CASSIEWGDGNQPQHF.

V usage is TRBV5-1 and J usage is TRBJ2-3; 14 nucleotides align to TRBD2. Looked up from germline, CDR1 is SGHRS and CDR2 is YFSETQ. Trimming took 4 bases from V and 4 from J; bases not matched to a gene: 2. CDR3 size: 15 residues. The CDR3 DNA reads as TGCGCCAGCAGCGAGGGACTAGCGGGAGCAGATACGCAGTATTTT. Amino acid sequence: CASSEGLAGADTQYF.

V and J are TRBV11-2 and TRBJ2-1; D gene uncertain. The CDR3 loop spans 11 amino acids. V lost 5 bases and J lost 6, with 5 bases in between. Germline CDR1 is SGHAT and CDR2 is FQNNGV. In DNA, the CDR3 is TGTGCCAGCAGCGGGGTCAATGAGCAGTTCTTC. This sequence encodes CASSGVNEQFF.

The V gene is TRBV6-6, the J gene TRBJ1-5; maybe TRBD1 (6 bases). The V gene lost 5 bases and the J gene lost 5 bases, with 13 bases spanning the gap. Germline lookup yields CDR1 MNHNY and CDR2 SVGAGI (reference sequence). This CDR3 has 14 residues. CDR3 nucleotides: TGTGCCAGCAGTAGGGGGAATTCGGATCAGCCCCAGCATTTT. Encoded protein: CASSRGNSDQPQHF.

V usage is TRBV2 and J usage is TRBJ2-5, with D maybe TRBD2 (6 bases). Trimming cost V 0 bases and J 5 bases, with 10 bases left between them. CDR1 and CDR2 from the germline V gene are SNHLY and FYNNEI. The CDR3 sequence is 14 residues long. The CDR3 loop reads CASSEAGGRETQYF. CDR3 DNA: TGTGCCAGCAGTGAAGCGGGGGGACGTGAGACCCAGTACTTC.

This sequence joins TRBV25-1 and TRBJ1-2; perhaps TRBD1 as D (5 bases). Between the trimmed V and J ends, which lost 0 bases and 5 bases, there was a span of 13 bases. CDR3 length equals 15 residues. Germline-derived CDR1 and CDR2 are MGHDK and SYGVNS. The CDR3 region is CASSEYSGREYGYTF. CDR3 DNA sequence: TGTGCCAGCAGTGAATATTCGGGCAGGGAATATGGCTACACCTTC.

The chain employs TRBV30 and TRBJ1-3; D is ambiguous. This CDR3 has 15 residues. Germline V gives CDR1 GTSNPN, CDR2 SVGIG (reference sequence). Trimming left V 0 bases short and J 0 bases short, with 9 bases between. CDR3 amino acids: CAWSVLSASGNTIYF. As DNA, the CDR3 is TGTGCCTGGAGTGTACTCTCCGCCTCTGGAAACACCATATATTTT.

This clone was seen just once. The chain is built from TRBV6-4 and TRBJ2-1, with 7 bases matching TRBD1. The CDR3 extends over 16 amino acids. CDR1 is MRHNA and CDR2 is SNTAGT in the germline V gene. Losses at the gene ends were 2 bases for V and 3 bases for J; bases not matched to a gene: 7. CDR3: CASSDVDRVLYNEQFF. The CDR3 bases are TGTGCCAGCAGTGACGTAGACAGGGTTCTCTACAATGAGCAGTTCTTC.

The V call is TRBV30, the J call TRBJ1-5; no clear D. The germline CDR1 and CDR2 sequences are GTSNPN and SVGIG (reference sequence). The CDR3 extends over 13 amino acids. Trimming took 0 bases from V and 7 from J, leaving 10 bases between them. DNA for the CDR3: TGTGCCTGGAGTGTCGGCCCGGGACAGCCCCAGCATTTT. Translated, it gives CAWSVGPGQPQHF.

The chain has TRBV9 and TRBJ1-1; D unclear. V was trimmed by 0 bases and J by 8 bases, leaving 11 bases between them. The V gene's germline CDR1 is SGDLS and CDR2 YYNGEE. The CDR3 is 13 amino acids. CDR3 residues: CASSVASGREAFF. Here the CDR3 DNA reads TGTGCCAGCAGCGTAGCTAGTGGGAGAGAAGCTTTCTTT.

The V and J genes are TRBV29-1 and TRBJ1-2; D may be TRBD1 (5 bases). Trimming removed 3 bases from V and 7 bases from J, with 15 bases in between. This CDR3 spans 13 amino acids. The germline CDR1 and CDR2 sequences are SQVTM and ANQGSEA. CDR3 DNA: TGCAGCGTTGAGTCCCAGGGCTTTGGTGGCTACACCTTC. This encodes CSVESQGFGGYTF.

CDR3 loop: CASSLGYRGPSTDTQYF. The CDR3 DNA sequence: TGCGCCAGCAGCTTGGGGTACAGGGGGCCGAGCACAGATACGCAGTATTTT. This chain joins TRBV5-1 and TRBJ2-3; 9 bases align to TRBD1. The CDR3 runs to 17 residues. The V gene end was trimmed by 0 bases and the J gene end by 0 bases; junction bases not matched to a gene: 5. The germline V gene has CDR1 SGHRS and CDR2 YFSETQ. The variable domain in full, completed from reference TRBV5-1 and TRBJ2-3, reads KAGVTQTPRYLIKTRGQQVTLSCSPISGHRSVSWYQQTPGQGLQFLFEYFSETQRNKGNFPGRFSGRQFSNSRSEMNVSTLELGDSALYLCASSLGYRGPSTDTQYFGPGTRLTVL.

The chain recombines TRBV10-3 with TRBJ1-1; 8 bases are shared with TRBD1. Germline V gives CDR1 ENHRY, CDR2 SYGVKD. Trimming took 7 bases from V and 1 from J; bases not matched to a gene: 8. This CDR3 is 15 amino acids long. Here the CDR3 reads CAIKDREGKNTEAFF. The CDR3 DNA reads as TGTGCCATCAAGGACAGGGAAGGGAAGAACACTGAAGCTTTCTTT.